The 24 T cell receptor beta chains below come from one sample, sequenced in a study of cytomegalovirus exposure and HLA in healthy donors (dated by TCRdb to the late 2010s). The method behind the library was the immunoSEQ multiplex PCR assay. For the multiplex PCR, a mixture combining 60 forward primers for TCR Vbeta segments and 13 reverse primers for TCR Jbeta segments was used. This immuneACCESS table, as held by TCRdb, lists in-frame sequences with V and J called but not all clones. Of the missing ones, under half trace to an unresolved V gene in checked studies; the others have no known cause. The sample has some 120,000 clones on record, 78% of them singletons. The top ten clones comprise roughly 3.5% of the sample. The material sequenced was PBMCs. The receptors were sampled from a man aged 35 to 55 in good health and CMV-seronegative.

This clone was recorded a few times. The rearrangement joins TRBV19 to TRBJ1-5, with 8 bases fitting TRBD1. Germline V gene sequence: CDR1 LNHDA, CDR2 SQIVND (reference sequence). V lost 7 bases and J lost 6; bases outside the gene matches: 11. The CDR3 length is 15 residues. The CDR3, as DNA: TGTGCCAGTACGCCCACGACAGGGGCCTCTCAGCCCCAGCATTTT. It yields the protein CASTPTTGASQPQHF.

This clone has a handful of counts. Here the CDR3 reads CASSLGEFSPLHF. As DNA, the CDR3 is TGTGCCAGCAGCTTAGGGGAGTTTTCACCCCTCCACTTT. This chain connects TRBV7-6 to TRBJ1-6; D gene ambiguous. Germline loops: CDR1 SGHVS, CDR2 FNYEAQ. CDR3 length equals 13 residues. V lost 1 base and J lost 9, with 7 bases in between.

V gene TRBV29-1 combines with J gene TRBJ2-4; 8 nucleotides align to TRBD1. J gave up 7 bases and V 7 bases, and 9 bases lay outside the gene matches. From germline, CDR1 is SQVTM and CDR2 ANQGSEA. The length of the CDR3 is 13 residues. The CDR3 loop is CSGGQGPMNIQYF. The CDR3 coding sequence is TGCAGCGGTGGACAGGGACCTATGAACATTCAGTACTTC.

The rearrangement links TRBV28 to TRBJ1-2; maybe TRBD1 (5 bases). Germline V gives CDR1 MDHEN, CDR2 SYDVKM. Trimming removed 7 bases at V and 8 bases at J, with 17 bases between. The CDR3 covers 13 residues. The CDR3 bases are TGTGCCAGCATGGCAGGGTGGGTGAAAGGCTACACCTTC. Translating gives CASMAGWVKGYTF.

The CDR3 here is CASSLSIEAVNTEAFF. DNA of the CDR3: TGTGCCAGCAGTTTATCGATTGAGGCGGTCAACACTGAAGCTTTCTTT. The rearrangement uses TRBV27 and TRBJ1-1; no reliable D call. Germline loops: CDR1 MNHEY, CDR2 SMNVEV (reference sequence). CDR3 length equals 16 residues. The V end lost 0 bases, the J end lost 2 bases, and 13 bases lay between the germline ends.

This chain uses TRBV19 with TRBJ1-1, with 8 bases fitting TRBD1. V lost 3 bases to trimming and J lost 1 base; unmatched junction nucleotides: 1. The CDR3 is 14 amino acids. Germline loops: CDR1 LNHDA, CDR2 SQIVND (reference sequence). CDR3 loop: CASSMGQANTEAFF. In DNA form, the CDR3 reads TGTGCCAGTAGTATGGGACAGGCGAACACTGAAGCTTTCTTT.

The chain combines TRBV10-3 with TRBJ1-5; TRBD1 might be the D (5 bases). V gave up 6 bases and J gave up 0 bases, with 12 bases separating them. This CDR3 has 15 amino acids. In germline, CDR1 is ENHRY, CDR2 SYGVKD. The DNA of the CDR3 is TGTGCCATCAGGGATGACAGTTATAGCAATCAGCCCCAGCATTTT. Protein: CAIRDDSYSNQPQHF.

Written as DNA, the CDR3 is TGTGCCAGCAGCTTACGGATAGGGAGGCCAGAGACCCAGTACTTC. It translates to CASSLRIGRPETQYF. This rearrangement joins TRBV7-2 to TRBJ2-5; D is perhaps TRBD2 (6 bases). The CDR3 spans 15 residues. Germline V gene sequence: CDR1 SGHTA, CDR2 FQGNSA. V dropped 2 bases and J dropped 4 bases, with 14 bases sitting between them.

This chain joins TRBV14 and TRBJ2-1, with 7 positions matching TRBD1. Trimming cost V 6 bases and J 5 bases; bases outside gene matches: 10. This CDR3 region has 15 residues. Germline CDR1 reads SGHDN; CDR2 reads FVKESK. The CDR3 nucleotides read TGTGCCAGCAGGCTTACCGGGACAGTGCACAATGAGCAGTTCTTC. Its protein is CASRLTGTVHNEQFF.

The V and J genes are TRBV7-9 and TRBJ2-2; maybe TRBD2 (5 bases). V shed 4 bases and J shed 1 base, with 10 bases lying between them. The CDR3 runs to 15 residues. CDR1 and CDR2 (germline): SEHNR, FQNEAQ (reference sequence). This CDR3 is CASSSTTENTGELFF. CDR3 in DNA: TGTGCCAGCAGCTCGACTACGGAGAACACCGGGGAGCTGTTTTTT. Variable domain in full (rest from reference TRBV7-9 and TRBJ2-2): DTGVSQNPRHKITKRGQNVTFRCDPISEHNRLYWYRQTLGQGPEFLTYFQNEAQLEKSRLLSDRFSAERPKGSFSTLEIQRTEQGDSAMYLCASSSTTENTGELFFGEGSRLTVL.

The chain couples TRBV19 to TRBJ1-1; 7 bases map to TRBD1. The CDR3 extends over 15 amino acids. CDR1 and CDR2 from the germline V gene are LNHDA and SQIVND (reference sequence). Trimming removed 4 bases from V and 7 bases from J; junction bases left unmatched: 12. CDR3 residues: CASSTRTGKGGEAFF. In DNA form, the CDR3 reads TGTGCCAGTAGTACTCGGACAGGCAAAGGGGGTGAAGCTTTCTTT.

The CDR3 sequence: CASGGPRNTEAFF. CDR3 nucleotide sequence: TGTGCCTCAGGAGGCCCTCGGAACACTGAAGCTTTCTTT. The chain is built from TRBV10-3 and TRBJ1-1; D unclear. There are 13 residues in the CDR3. Germline values: CDR1 ENHRY, CDR2 SYGVKD. V was shortened by 11 bases and J by 1 base, with 14 bases between the two germline ends.

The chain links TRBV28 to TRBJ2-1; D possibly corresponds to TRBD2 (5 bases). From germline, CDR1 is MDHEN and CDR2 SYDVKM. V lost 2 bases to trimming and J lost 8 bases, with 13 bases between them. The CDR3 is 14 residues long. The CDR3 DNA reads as TGTGCCAGCAGTTTAAGCGGAGGATGGGATGAGCAGTTCTTC. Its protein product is CASSLSGGWDEQFF.

CDR3 nucleotide sequence: TGTGCCAGCAGCGCGTTAAATGAGCAGTTCTTC. Amino acids: CASSALNEQFF. The V call is TRBV5-6, the J call TRBJ2-1; no firm D call. V lost 4 bases, J lost 7 bases, and 6 bases lay in between. The CDR3 has 11 residues. Germline lookup yields CDR1 SGHDT and CDR2 YYEEEE.

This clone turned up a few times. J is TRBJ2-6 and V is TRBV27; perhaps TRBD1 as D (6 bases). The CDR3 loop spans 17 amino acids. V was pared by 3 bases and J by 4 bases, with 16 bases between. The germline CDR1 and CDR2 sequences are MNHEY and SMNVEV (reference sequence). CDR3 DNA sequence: TGTGCCAGCAGTTTCGGAAAACAGGGCACCGGGGCCAACGTCCTGACTTTC. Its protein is CASSFGKQGTGANVLTF.

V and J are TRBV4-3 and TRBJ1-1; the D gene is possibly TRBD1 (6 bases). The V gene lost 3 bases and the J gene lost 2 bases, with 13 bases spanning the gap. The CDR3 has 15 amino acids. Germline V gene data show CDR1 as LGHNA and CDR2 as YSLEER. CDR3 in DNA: TGCGCCAGCAGCCAGGGTCGGACAGTTAACACTGAAGCTTTCTTT. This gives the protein CASSQGRTVNTEAFF.

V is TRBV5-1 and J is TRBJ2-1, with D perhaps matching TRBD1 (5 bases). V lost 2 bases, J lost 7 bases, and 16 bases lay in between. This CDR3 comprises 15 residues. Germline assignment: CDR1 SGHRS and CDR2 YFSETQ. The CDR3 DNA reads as TGCGCCAGCAGCTTAGCCTCAGGGTCTGGGAATGAGCAGTTCTTC. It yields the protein CASSLASGSGNEQFF.

Here the CDR3 reads CARSFLETGLWYEQYF. The CDR3 DNA is TGTGCCAGAAGCTTTTTGGAGACAGGGCTCTGGTACGAGCAGTACTTC. The rearrangement uses TRBV5-3 and TRBJ2-7; 7 positions agree with TRBD1. TRBV5-3 is an ORF; its function is uncertain. The CDR3 has 16 amino acids. V lost 2 bases, J lost 4 bases, and 12 bases stayed unmatched.

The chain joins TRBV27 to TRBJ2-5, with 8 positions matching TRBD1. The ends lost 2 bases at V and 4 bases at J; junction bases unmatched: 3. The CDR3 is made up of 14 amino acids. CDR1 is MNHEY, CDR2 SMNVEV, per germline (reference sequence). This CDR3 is CASSLTGGTETQYF. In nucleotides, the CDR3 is TGTGCCAGCAGTTTAACAGGGGGAACAGAGACCCAGTACTTC.

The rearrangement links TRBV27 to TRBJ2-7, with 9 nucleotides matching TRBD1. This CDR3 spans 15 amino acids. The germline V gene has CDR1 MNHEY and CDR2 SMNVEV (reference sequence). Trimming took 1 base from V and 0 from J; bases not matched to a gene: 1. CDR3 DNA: TGTGCCAGCAGTTTATTGGACAGGGGCTCCTACGAGCAGTACTTC. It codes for CASSLLDRGSYEQYF.

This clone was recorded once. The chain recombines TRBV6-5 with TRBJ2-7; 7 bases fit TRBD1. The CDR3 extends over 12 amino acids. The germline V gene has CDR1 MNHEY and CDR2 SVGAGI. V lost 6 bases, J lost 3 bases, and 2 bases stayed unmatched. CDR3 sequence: CASRTGNYEQYF. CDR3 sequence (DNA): TGTGCCAGCAGGACAGGGAACTACGAGCAGTACTTC.

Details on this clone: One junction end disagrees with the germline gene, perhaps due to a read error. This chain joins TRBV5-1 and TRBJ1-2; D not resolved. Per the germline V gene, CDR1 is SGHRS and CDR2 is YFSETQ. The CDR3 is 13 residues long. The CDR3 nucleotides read TGCGCCAGCAGCTTGGGACTGAGCTATGTCTACACCTTC. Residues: CASSLGLSYVYTF.

The CDR3 DNA sequence: TGTGCCAGCAGTTTTAGCTCCGGTACAGATACGCAGTATTTT. Amino acid sequence: CASSFSSGTDTQYF. The J gene is TRBJ2-3, the V gene TRBV11-2; no clear D. V was shortened by 6 bases and J by 3 bases, with 13 bases between the two germline ends. Germline assignment: CDR1 SGHAT and CDR2 FQNNGV. The length of the CDR3 is 14 residues.

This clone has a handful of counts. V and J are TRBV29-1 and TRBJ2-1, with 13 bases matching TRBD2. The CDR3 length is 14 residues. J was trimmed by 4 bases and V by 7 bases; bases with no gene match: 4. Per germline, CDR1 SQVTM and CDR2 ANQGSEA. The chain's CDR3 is CSGWTSGGYNEQFF. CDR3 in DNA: TGCAGCGGATGGACTAGCGGGGGATACAATGAGCAGTTCTTC.